The 25 T cell receptor beta chains in this list originate from one sample, sequenced in a study of blood T cell repertoires in COVID-19. Repertoires were generated with immunoSEQ multiplex PCR, while TCRdb's copy carries only in-frame clones and drops some. Here the sample spans about 70,000 clones, around 83% being singletons. Sample: peripheral blood. Receptor source: an elderly woman with acute or convalescent COVID-19.

This clone appeared a single time. The V and J genes are TRBV6-5 and TRBJ1-1; possible D gene TRBD1, 5 bases. Germline CDR1 and CDR2: MNHEY and SVGAGI. Trimming cost V 11 bases and J 6 bases, with 16 bases left between them. This CDR3 spans 12 amino acids. The CDR3 DNA is TGTGCCGGGTCAATGGGGGGTGCTGAAGCTTTCTTT. The encoded protein is CAGSMGGAEAFF.

The genes are TRBV3-1 (or the pseudogene TRBV3-2) and TRBJ2-7; maybe TRBD2 (6 bases). There are 14 residues in the CDR3. Between the trimmed V and J ends, which lost 5 bases and 1 base, there was a span of 12 bases. Germline assignment: CDR1 LGHDT and CDR2 YNNKEL (reference sequence). In DNA form, the CDR3 reads TGTGCCAGCAGCGTCGGGGGTCCTTCCTACGAGCAGTACTTC. Its translation: CASSVGGPSYEQYF.

The chain links TRBV24-1 to TRBJ2-3; 9 bases are shared with TRBD1. V was pared by 5 bases and J by 1 base, with 3 bases of the junction left unmatched. In germline, CDR1 is KGHDR, CDR2 SFDVKD. The CDR3 has 15 amino acids. This CDR3 is CATSARDRGTDTQYF. For the CDR3, the DNA is TGTGCCACCAGTGCCAGGGACAGGGGCACAGATACGCAGTATTTT.

J is TRBJ2-1 and V is TRBV5-4, with unresolved D. This CDR3 has 12 residues. V lost 4 bases and J lost 9, with 11 bases in between. The germline gives CDR1 SGHNT, CDR2 YYREEE (reference sequence). The CDR3 DNA follows: TGTGCCAGCAGCACTCAGGCCTCTGAGCAGTTCTTC. Translation: CASSTQASEQFF.

This clone was seen only once. J is TRBJ1-2 and V is TRBV30, with D maybe TRBD1 (5 bases). The CDR3 sequence is 13 residues long. Germline V lookup: CDR1 GTSNPN, CDR2 SVGIG (reference sequence). Trimming stripped 3 bases from V and 4 bases from J, with 12 bases between. The CDR3 sequence is CAWSQGISYGYTF. The CDR3 bases are TGTGCCTGGAGCCAGGGTATCTCCTATGGCTACACCTTC. Full variable domain (remainder filled in from reference TRBV30 and TRBJ1-2): SQTIHQWPATLVQPVGSPLSLECTVEGTSNPNLYWYRQAAGRGLQLLFYSVGIGQISSEVPQNLSASRPQDRQFILSSKKLLLSDSGFYLCAWSQGISYGYTFGSGTRLTVV.

This clone was counted a single time. The rearrangement joins TRBV4-1 to TRBJ2-5; TRBD2 agrees at 9 bases. Germline lookup yields CDR1 MGHRA and CDR2 YSYEKL. With 0 bases clipped from V and 2 bases from J, the junction kept 10 bases outside the gene matches. This CDR3 spans 18 amino acids. The CDR3 DNA reads TGCGCCAGCAGCCAAGAGGGGTATAGCGGGGGAGCGCAAGAGACCCAGTACTTC. Residues: CASSQEGYSGGAQETQYF.

DNA of the CDR3: TGTGCCAGCAGCTTAGGCGGGGGTTATGGCTACACCTTC. Its protein is CASSLGGGYGYTF. This chain uses TRBV7-9 with TRBJ1-2, with a weak D call TRBD1 (5 bases). Germline CDR1 is SEHNR and CDR2 is FQNEAQ (reference sequence). The germline V and J ends were trimmed by 1 base and 5 bases, with 8 bases remaining between them. The length of the CDR3 is 13 residues. The variable domain in full, completed from reference TRBV7-9 and TRBJ1-2, reads DTGVSQNPRHKITKRGQNVTFRCDPISEHNRLYWYRQTLGQGPEFLTYFQNEAQLEKSRLLSDRFSAERPKGSFSTLEIQRTEQGDSAMYLCASSLGGGYGYTFGSGTRLTVV.

This clone was observed a few times. The chain carries TRBV6-4 and TRBJ1-5; D not resolved. The V gene's germline CDR1 is MRHNA and CDR2 SNTAGT. The CDR3 runs 14 residues. The V gene lost 6 bases and the J gene lost 0 bases, with 9 bases spanning the gap. This chain's CDR3 is CASSESYSNQPQHF. CDR3 nucleotide sequence: TGTGCCAGCAGCGAGAGTTATAGCAATCAGCCCCAGCATTTT.

This clone was seen only a few times. The J gene is TRBJ1-2, the V gene TRBV5-6; 12 bases line up with TRBD1. J gave up 8 bases and V 4 bases, and 9 bases lay outside the gene matches. Germline loops: CDR1 SGHDT, CDR2 YYEEEE. The CDR3 consists of 15 residues. CDR3 sequence reads: CASSRGGQGAQGYTF. In nucleotides, the CDR3 is TGTGCCAGCAGCCGCGGGGGACAGGGGGCGCAGGGCTACACCTTC.

The genes are TRBV3-1 (or the pseudogene TRBV3-2) and TRBJ1-6; TRBD1 agrees at 9 bases. Trimming removed 6 bases from V and 10 bases from J; junction bases left unmatched: 7. The CDR3 length is 14 residues. Germline assignment: CDR1 LGHDT and CDR2 YNNKEL (reference sequence). CDR3 residues: CASRFRDRESPLHF. The DNA for the CDR3 is TGTGCCAGCAGGTTCCGGGACAGGGAGTCACCCCTCCACTTT.

V usage is TRBV19 and J usage is TRBJ2-5; the D gene is possibly TRBD2 (6 bases). Germline CDR1 reads LNHDA; CDR2 reads SQIVND (reference sequence). The V gene lost 8 bases and the J gene lost 1 base, with 11 bases spanning the gap. This CDR3 has 13 amino acids. DNA of the CDR3: TGTGCCAGTGACACCGGGGGCCAAGAGACCCAGTACTTC. Translation: CASDTGGQETQYF.

J is TRBJ2-5 and V is TRBV30; TRBD2 matches 7 bases. This CDR3 is built from 13 residues. Germline V CDR1 and CDR2: GTSNPN, SVGIG (reference sequence). Unmatched junction bases numbered 4, after V lost 2 bases and J lost 4 bases. The CDR3 DNA reads TGTGCCTGGAGTTGGACGGGGGGAGAGACCCAGTACTTC. Its protein product is CAWSWTGGETQYF.

This chain connects TRBV19 to TRBJ2-3, with D hard to call. The CDR3 spans 15 residues. Looked up from germline, CDR1 is LNHDA and CDR2 is SQIVND (reference sequence). Trimming took off 4 bases at V and 4 bases at J, with 15 bases between the two ends. In DNA form, the CDR3 reads TGTGCCAGTAGTACGAGAGATTCCCGGTCAGATACGCAGTATTTT. Translation: CASSTRDSRSDTQYF.

This clone was recorded only once. The chain has TRBV15 and TRBJ2-4; 7 bases agree with TRBD1. V was clipped by 2 bases and J by 5 bases; unmatched bases: 9. Germline CDR1 and CDR2: LNHNV and YYDKDF (reference sequence). The CDR3 consists of 16 residues. CDR3 coding DNA: TGTGCCACCAGCAGATACCAGGGGGTTAGCCAAAACATTCAGTACTTC. Translation: CATSRYQGVSQNIQYF.

This chain links TRBV3-1 (or the pseudogene TRBV3-2) with TRBJ2-7; 7 bases align to TRBD2. This CDR3 is built from 13 residues. Looked up from germline, CDR1 is LGHDT and CDR2 is YNNKEL (reference sequence). V trimming: 3 bases; J trimming: 6 bases; junction bases outside the gene matches: 5. Written as DNA, the CDR3 is TGTGCCAGCAGCCAGGGCAGGGAGGGCGAGCAGTACTTC. This encodes CASSQGREGEQYF.

CDR3 sequence: CASSGRPKDSSGNTIYF. For the CDR3, the DNA is TGTGCCAGCAGCGGACGCCCGAAGGACAGCTCTGGAAACACCATATATTTT. The chain is built from TRBV9 and TRBJ1-3; weak D call: TRBD1 (6 bases). V lost 3 bases to trimming and J lost 0 bases, with 16 bases between them. Germline values: CDR1 SGDLS, CDR2 YYNGEE. The CDR3 sequence is 17 residues long.

This CDR3 is CASADLNTEAFF. The CDR3 nucleotides read TGTGCCTCGGCGGATTTGAACACTGAAGCTTTCTTT. The chain is built from TRBV11-2 and TRBJ1-1; D remains unclear. The length of the CDR3 is 12 residues. Trimming took 11 bases from V and 0 from J, leaving 10 bases between them. CDR1 and CDR2 from the germline V gene are SGHAT and FQNNGV.

The chain combines TRBV3-1 (or the pseudogene TRBV3-2) with TRBJ2-4; 7 bases map to TRBD2. Germline V CDR1 and CDR2: LGHDT, YNNKEL (reference sequence). The CDR3 totals 15 residues. The V segment lost 1 base and the J segment 6 bases; nucleotides outside the gene matches: 6. CDR3 coding DNA: TGTGCCAGCAGCCAAGGGGAACTAGCGATAAACATTCAGTACTTC. Its translation: CASSQGELAINIQYF.

V usage is TRBV7-9 and J usage is TRBJ2-1; 10 nucleotides agree with TRBD2. This CDR3 is 15 amino acids long. V lost 8 bases, J lost 7 bases, and 11 bases stayed unmatched. Germline-derived CDR1 and CDR2 are SEHNR and FQNEAQ (reference sequence). CDR3 in amino acids: CASGLGAGGPNEQFF. CDR3 nucleotide sequence: TGTGCCAGCGGCCTGGGAGCGGGGGGGCCAAATGAGCAGTTCTTC.

V and J are TRBV19 and TRBJ1-1, with D possibly TRBD1 on 5 matching bases. The CDR3 spans 15 residues. Germline assignment: CDR1 LNHDA and CDR2 SQIVND (reference sequence). The V and J ends lost 1 base and 1 base respectively, with 10 bases between them. The DNA of the CDR3 is TGTGCCAGTAGTATAGCAGGGTCGGGGAACACTGAAGCTTTCTTT. Translation gives CASSIAGSGNTEAFF.

This chain uses TRBV29-1 with TRBJ2-7, with D maybe TRBD1 (5 bases). Germline CDR1 and CDR2: SQVTM and ANQGSEA. The CDR3 runs 14 residues. Trimming pared 5 bases from V and 0 bases from J, leaving 14 bases between. In DNA form, the CDR3 reads TGCAGCGTTTATGGACATTGGACCTCCTACGAGCAGTACTTC. This encodes CSVYGHWTSYEQYF.

The chain links TRBV2 to TRBJ1-2; TRBD1 is a possible D gene (6 bases). Per germline, CDR1 SNHLY and CDR2 FYNNEI. CDR3 length: 13 amino acids. V gave up 3 bases and J gave up 6 bases, with 11 bases separating them. The CDR3 nucleotides are TGTGCCAGCAGTGACGCGGGGGCGAATGGCTACACCTTC. Residues: CASSDAGANGYTF.

The rearrangement links TRBV7-2 to TRBJ1-2, with TRBD1 as a possible D gene (5 bases). The CDR3 sequence is 14 residues long. V was shortened by 3 bases and J by 8 bases, with 16 bases between the two germline ends. Germline V CDR1 and CDR2: SGHTA, FQGNSA. The CDR3: CASSLQGVGGGYTF. The CDR3 nucleotides are TGTGCCAGCAGCTTGCAGGGTGTAGGTGGGGGCTACACCTTC.

This chain connects TRBV9 to TRBJ2-3; 11 bases are a match to TRBD2. Germline lookup yields CDR1 SGDLS and CDR2 YYNGEE. CDR3 length: 16 amino acids. The V gene end was trimmed by 0 bases and the J gene end by 3 bases; junction bases not matched to a gene: 3. The CDR3 nucleotides are TGTGCCAGCAGCGTAGGACCTAGCGGGGGGACAGATACGCAGTATTTT. Translated, it gives CASSVGPSGGTDTQYF.

This clone qualifies as medium-sized. J is TRBJ2-7 and V is TRBV4-1; 8 nucleotides match TRBD1. The ends lost 2 bases at V and 2 bases at J; junction bases unmatched: 8. Germline V CDR1 and CDR2: MGHRA, YSYEKL. The CDR3 sequence is 16 residues long. The CDR3 DNA follows: TGCGCCAGCAGCCAACGAACGGGACAGGTGGCCTACGAGCAGTACTTC. It codes for CASSQRTGQVAYEQYF.